What follows are 2 T cell receptor beta chains derived from one specimen sequenced in a study of blood T cell repertoires in COVID-19 (dated by TCRdb to 2019 to 2021). To prepare the library, the immunoSEQ multiplex PCR assay was applied. Entries here come from immuneACCESS through TCRdb and include only in-frame sequences with V and J called. Some clones fail to appear in such tables; in the studies checked, an unresolved V gene covers under half of the shortfall, and the cause of the remainder is unknown. Within this sample are roughly 100,000 clones, with roughly 90% of them counted one time only. Of the sample, 3.5% falls within the top ten clones. Specimen: peripheral blood. The receptors come from a woman in her sixties with acute or convalescent COVID-19.

This chain connects TRBV2 to TRBJ1-5; maybe TRBD1 (5 bases). The V end was cut by 2 bases, the J end by 7 bases, with 6 bases between. Germline V lookup: CDR1 SNHLY, CDR2 FYNNEI. The CDR3 is made up of 12 amino acids. The CDR3 nucleotides read TGTGCCAGCAGTGAATACAGGCAGCCCCAGCATTTT. Amino acid sequence: CASSEYRQPQHF.

This chain joins TRBV5-1 and TRBJ2-1, with 9 bases aligning to TRBD2. This CDR3 is 15 amino acids long. The germline V gene encodes CDR1 SGHRS and CDR2 YFSETQ. Trimming took 4 bases from V and 5 from J; bases not matched to a gene: 7. The CDR3, as DNA: TGCGCCAGCAGCACCGCTAGCGGGATCCACAATGAGCAGTTCTTC. This encodes CASSTASGIHNEQFF.